The rows below give T cell receptor beta chains drawn from one sample of a study of cytomegalovirus exposure and HLA in healthy donors. Profiled with immunoSEQ multiplex PCR; TCRdb holds only in-frame clones, not every one. The sample's table shows some 110,000 clones. The sample taken for sequencing was PBMCs. The receptor source for this set is a man aged 18 to 29 in good health and CMV-seronegative. Each CDR3 is given with its conserved first and last residue. D genes are given only for firm matches.

TRBV7-2	TRBJ2-7	-	CASSLTGASYEQYF	TGTGCCAGCAGCTTGACAGGAGCCTCCTACGAGCAGTACTTC
TRBV20-1	TRBJ1-5	-	CSAGHNQPQHF	TGCAGTGCGGGGCACAATCAGCCCCAGCATTTT
TRBV28	TRBJ2-7	-	CASSLGRATYEQYF	TGTGCCAGCAGTTTGGGCAGGGCAACCTACGAGCAGTACTTC
TRBV30	TRBJ1-6	-	CAWSWEGRGESPLHF	TGTGCCTGGAGTTGGGAGGGAAGGGGAGAATCACCCCTCCACTTT
TRBV10-3	TRBJ2-3	TRBD2	CAIGLAEDTQYF	TGTGCCATTGGACTAGCCGAGGATACGCAGTATTTT
TRBV5-1	TRBJ1-1	TRBD1	CARRTGVMNTEAFF	TGCGCCAGGAGGACAGGGGTCATGAACACTGAAGCTTTCTTT
TRBV19	TRBJ1-1	-	CASSIGRWNTEAFF	TGTGCCAGTAGTATAGGGAGATGGAACACTGAAGCTTTCTTT
TRBV7-9	TRBJ1-1	-	CASSQRDTTEAFF	TGTGCCAGCAGCCAACGGGACACCACTGAAGCTTTCTTT
TRBV7-2	TRBJ2-1	TRBD1	CASSFGQGASNEQFF	TGTGCCAGCAGCTTCGGGCAGGGGGCTAGCAATGAGCAGTTCTTC
TRBV6-5	TRBJ2-7	-	CASSYTREGHEQYF	TGTGCCAGCAGTTACACGCGGGAAGGCCACGAGCAGTACTTC
TRBV6-1	TRBJ2-3	TRBD1	CASSETGQEITDTQYF	TGTGCCAGCAGTGAGACGGGACAGGAAATCACAGATACGCAGTATTTT
TRBV5-1	TRBJ1-1	TRBD1	CASSYPDRVTEAFF	TGCGCCAGCAGCTATCCGGACAGGGTAACTGAAGCTTTCTTT
TRBV4-1	TRBJ1-2	TRBD1	CASTTVTGVEGYTF	TGCGCCAGCACGACAGTAACAGGGGTCGAGGGCTACACCTTC
TRBV30	TRBJ1-1	-	CAWRRRQNTEAFF	TGTGCCTGGAGGCGCAGACAGAACACTGAAGCTTTCTTT